This T cell receptor (beta chain) was observed in a study of CD8+ T cells in alopecia areata. Across the study: At a dose of 5 to 10 mg twice daily, oral tofacitinib was given to treated patients. Study-wide results and limits: Across lesional scalp, and particularly alopecia totalis/universalis, clonality surpassed that of normal scalp. Scalp samples also yield sequences of resident alphabeta T cells from normal skin.

With respect to this clone: What it binds is unknown.

Both peripheral blood and punch biopsies of lesional scalp skin were obtained from patients who had alopecia areata. CDR3 size: 13 residues. Trimming pared 2 bases from V and 2 bases from J, leaving 9 bases between. Germline CDR1 reads SQVTM; CDR2 reads ANQGSEA. cDNA prepared by RNA extraction and subsequent reverse transcription served as the template for sequencing. Sequencing used immunoSEQ multiplex PCR; TCRdb keeps in-frame clones, though not all of them. The sample holds approximately 180,000 clones, almost 65% seen once. The receptor's source is a human donor with alopecia areata. The specimen comprised CD4+ T cells sorted from blood, sampled at week 0. The chain uses TRBV29-1 and TRBJ2-5; D is unresolved. This CDR3 reads CSVEWWQQETQYF. CDR3 sequence (DNA): TGCAGCGTTGAATGGTGGCAGCAAGAGACCCAGTACTTC. Together with reference TRBV29-1 and TRBJ2-5, the CDR3 gives the full variable domain: SAVISQKPSRDICQRGTSLTIQCQVDSQVTMMFWYRQQPGQSLTLIATANQGSEATYESGFVIDKFPISRPNLTFSTLTVSNMSPEDSSIYLCSVEWWQQETQYFGPGTRLLVL.